Listed here are 3 T cell receptor beta chains from one sample, sequenced in a study of control samples from healthy donors and cancer patients. TCRdb's copy holds only in-frame clones and misses some; the assay was immunoSEQ multiplex PCR. The repertoire has over 70,000 clones, around nine tenths of them found once; the top ten carry approximately 7.6%. Material for sequencing was blood. The source is a woman aged 55-70 years in good health.

The rearrangement links TRBV9 to TRBJ2-1, with 8 bases matching TRBD2. From germline, CDR1 is SGDLS and CDR2 YYNGEE. V shed 0 bases and J 9 bases; nucleotides not matched to a gene: 11. The length of the CDR3 is 16 residues. This chain's CDR3 is CASSVDPATTSGEQFF. In DNA, the CDR3 is TGTGCCAGCAGCGTAGACCCGGCTACTACTAGCGGTGAGCAGTTCTTC. The variable domain in full, with the rest retrieved from reference TRBV9 and TRBJ2-1, is DSGVTQTPKHLITATGQRVTLRCSPRSGDLSVYWYQQSLDQGLQFLIQYYNGEERAKGNILERFSAQQFPDLHSELNLSSLELGDSALYFCASSVDPATTSGEQFFGPGTRLTVL.

This clone was seen just once. This sequence joins TRBV20-1 and TRBJ2-5, with 13 positions matching TRBD2. CDR1 is DFQATT, CDR2 SNEGSKA, per germline (reference sequence). The ends lost 3 bases at V and 5 bases at J; junction bases unmatched: 6. The CDR3 spans 15 residues. This CDR3 reads CSASSGLAGDETQYF. The CDR3 DNA is TGCAGTGCTAGTTCCGGACTAGCGGGAGATGAGACCCAGTACTTC.

The chain uses TRBV28 and TRBJ1-5; the match to TRBD1 covers 9 bases. CDR1 is MDHEN, CDR2 SYDVKM, per germline. The CDR3 is 14 residues long. The junction had 7 bases not matched to a gene; V was cut back by 7 bases and J by 6 bases. CDR3: CASTTGGAGQPQHF. As DNA, the CDR3 is TGTGCCAGCACCACAGGGGGCGCGGGTCAGCCCCAGCATTTT.